The 9 T cell receptor beta chains given below trace back to one sample, sequenced in a study of molecular identifiers for immune sequencing clone quantification. TCRdb redid the calling of the PCR reads with MiXCR, one entry per CDR3 protein. The sample consists of roughly 24,000 distinct CDR3 sequences, roughly 18% of them appearing once. Sequenced material: naive CD8+ T cells from blood, with Jurkat cell RNA spiked in. The subset: FACS-sorted CD8+CD4-CCR7+CD45RA+ naive T cells. All receptors derive from a human donor in good health. Some libraries in this study had Jurkat cell RNA spiked in.

This clonotype was recorded many times. The chain joins TRBV5-1 to TRBJ2-3; 14 bases are a match to TRBD2. CDR1 is SGHRS, CDR2 YFSETQ, per germline. This CDR3 contains 19 residues. The V segment lost 4 bases and the J segment 1 base; nucleotides outside the gene matches: 11. The CDR3 region is CASSVLGTSGRGGTDTQYF. For the CDR3, the DNA is TGCGCCAGCAGCGTTCTGGGGACTAGCGGGAGAGGGGGCACAGATACGCAGTATTTT.

This clonotype was seen repeatedly, ten times or more. The chain carries TRBV5-6 and TRBJ1-5; the D is unclear. CDR3 size: 14 residues. Germline CDR1 reads SGHDT; CDR2 reads YYEEEE. V lost 4 bases and J 5 bases, leaving 13 bases between the germline ends. The CDR3 is CASSTVAYDQPQHF. CDR3 coding DNA: TGTGCCAGCAGCACCGTCGCCTATGATCAGCCCCAGCATTTT.

This clonotype occurred many times. This rearrangement joins TRBV19 to TRBJ2-4; the match to TRBD1 covers 7 bases. J lost 2 bases, V lost 5 bases, and 9 bases had no gene match. The germline V gene encodes CDR1 LNHDA and CDR2 SQIVND (reference sequence). There are 16 residues in the CDR3. This CDR3 reads CASSQIRDSPKNIQYF. DNA for the CDR3: TGTGCCAGTAGTCAAATCCGGGACAGCCCCAAAAACATTCAGTACTTC.

This chain links TRBV7-9 with TRBJ2-3, with 8 bases fitting TRBD2. The CDR3 extends over 15 amino acids. CDR1 and CDR2 (germline): SEHNR, FQNEAQ (reference sequence). Trimming took 2 bases from V and 5 from J; bases not matched to a gene: 6. CDR3 sequence reads: CASSLTAGDGDTQYF. The CDR3 DNA reads as TGTGCCAGCAGCTTAACAGCGGGAGATGGAGATACGCAGTATTTT.

This clonotype was detected ten times or more. The rearrangement joins TRBV11-2 to TRBJ1-1; no definite D call. CDR3 size: 15 residues. Trimming cost V 1 base and J 3 bases, with 12 bases left between them. Germline loops: CDR1 SGHAT, CDR2 FQNNGV. Here the CDR3 DNA reads TGTGCCAGCAGCTTAGTAGTTTACGGGGACACTGAAGCTTTCTTT. Protein: CASSLVVYGDTEAFF. Full variable domain (remainder filled in from reference TRBV11-2 and TRBJ1-1): EAGVAQSPRYKIIEKRQSVAFWCNPISGHATLYWYQQILGQGPKLLIQFQNNGVVDDSQLPKDRFSAERLKGVDSTLKIQPAKLEDSAVYLCASSLVVYGDTEAFFGQGTRLTVV.

This clonotype was observed many times. Because it lacks the conserved phenylalanine or tryptophan at the end, this CDR3 is likely a read error. The gene calls are TRBV7-2 and TRBJ2-3; 7 bases match TRBD2. With 5 bases clipped from V and 1 base from J, the junction kept 9 bases outside the gene matches. CDR1 is SGHTA and CDR2 is FQGNSA in the germline V gene. This CDR3 is 16 amino acids long. The CDR3 bases are TGTGCCAGCAGCCGGTACGGCGGGGGTCGCACAGATACGCAGTATCTT. Protein sequence: CASSRYGGGRTDTQYL.

This clonotype was detected ten times or more. CDR3 DNA sequence: TGTGCCAGCAACGGGGGTATAGGGGAGCTGTTTTTT. It yields the protein CASNGGIGELFF. This sequence joins TRBV9 and TRBJ2-2; tentative D call: TRBD2 (6 bases). The length of the CDR3 is 12 residues. Germline loops: CDR1 SGDLS, CDR2 YYNGEE. V dropped 6 bases and J dropped 8 bases, with 11 bases sitting between them.

This clonotype was seen many times. This sequence joins TRBV7-9 and TRBJ2-7, with no clear D. The germline V and J ends were trimmed by 5 bases and 6 bases, with 11 bases remaining between them. The CDR3 runs 12 residues. Germline values: CDR1 SEHNR, CDR2 FQNEAQ (reference sequence). DNA for the CDR3: TGTGCCAGCAGCACAGCCACTCCCGAGCAGTACTTC. Encoded protein: CASSTATPEQYF.

This clonotype was detected ten times or more. The genes are TRBV27 and TRBJ2-5; TRBD1 matches 8 bases. In germline, CDR1 is MNHEY, CDR2 SMNVEV (reference sequence). The CDR3 length is 14 residues. V shed 6 bases and J 3 bases; nucleotides not matched to a gene: 6. CDR3 in amino acids: CASRDTGGKETQYF. In nucleotides, the CDR3 is TGTGCCAGCAGAGACACAGGGGGTAAAGAGACCCAGTACTTC.